This TCR beta chain originates from a study of T cell changes during pregnancy in multiple sclerosis. Germline V lookup: CDR1 MGHDK, CDR2 SYGVNS. This CDR3 region has 14 residues. V lost 1 base and J lost 3; bases outside the gene matches: 3. Only in-frame clones appear in the TCRdb table, and some are missing; sequencing was by immunoSEQ multiplex PCR. This table has approximately 30,000 clones, 90% to 95% appearing once. This receptor was taken from a female donor in good health, enrolled as a control in a pregnancy study. The V call is TRBV25-1, the J call TRBJ2-7; 7 nucleotides line up with TRBD2. Sequencing used CD8+ T cells from peripheral blood mononuclear cells, obtained in the second trimester of pregnancy. The CDR3 loop is CASSESGGGYEQYF. CDR3 coding DNA: TGTGCCAGCAGTGAATCGGGCGGGGGCTACGAGCAGTACTTC.